Below, 27 T cell receptor beta chains from the same sample are listed, as sequenced in a study of long-term antiretroviral therapy in people with HIV. Researchers report immunoSEQ v3.0 was run at survey level. Profiling relied on immunoSEQ multiplex PCR, and the TCRdb table lists in-frame clones only, not all of them. The sample lists about 27,000 clones; 80% to 90% were seen once. The sample here was unsorted PBMCs, taken 3 years after starting antiretroviral therapy. The receptors were gathered from a man aged 35-49 years with HIV.

The genes are TRBV18 and TRBJ2-4, with 7 positions matching TRBD2. Germline CDR1 KGHSH, CDR2 LQKENI. This CDR3 is built from 16 residues. Trimming removed 2 bases from V and 4 bases from J; junction bases left unmatched: 8. This chain's CDR3 is CASSPFGLADKNIQYF. DNA for the CDR3: TGTGCCAGCTCACCATTCGGGCTAGCGGATAAAAACATTCAGTACTTC.

The chain links TRBV6-5 to TRBJ2-7; TRBD1 matches 8 bases. There are 16 residues in the CDR3. The germline V gene encodes CDR1 MNHEY and CDR2 SVGAGI. The V gene end was trimmed by 2 bases and the J gene end by 3 bases; junction bases not matched to a gene: 9. The CDR3 DNA reads TGTGCCAGCAGTTACGCGCTGGGGACAGGAGGCTACGAGCAGTACTTC. Protein sequence: CASSYALGTGGYEQYF.

This clone has a single count. CDR3 sequence reads: CASSHGPGGNQPQHF. Written as DNA, the CDR3 is TGTGCCAGCTCACACGGTCCGGGGGGCAATCAGCCCCAGCATTTT. The V gene is TRBV18, the J gene TRBJ1-5; the D gene is possibly TRBD1 (5 bases). Between the trimmed V and J ends, which lost 4 bases and 2 bases, there was a span of 12 bases. CDR3 length: 15 amino acids. Per germline, CDR1 KGHSH and CDR2 LQKENI.

This clone was detected only a few times. The chain carries TRBV29-1 and TRBJ2-7; D uncertain. From germline, CDR1 is SQVTM and CDR2 ANQGSEA. The CDR3 spans 12 residues. V dropped 4 bases and J dropped 2 bases, with 9 bases sitting between them. In DNA, the CDR3 is TGCAGCGTTGTTAACGGACCCTACGAGCAGTACTTC. Translated, it gives CSVVNGPYEQYF.

This clone was observed a handful of times. V usage is TRBV20-1 and J usage is TRBJ1-2; D unresolved. Trimming took 6 bases from V and 8 from J, leaving 13 bases between them. This CDR3 is 11 amino acids long. Germline-derived CDR1 and CDR2 are DFQATT and SNEGSKA (reference sequence). The CDR3 DNA follows: TGCAGTGCCCGCAGTCGGGGAGGCTACACCTTC. Translated, it gives CSARSRGGYTF.

This clone was seen only once. The chain joins TRBV7-2 to TRBJ1-2; D perhaps matches TRBD1 (5 bases). The CDR3 is 14 amino acids. Germline V CDR1 and CDR2: SGHTA, FQGNSA. V shed 5 bases and J shed 7 bases, with 17 bases lying between them. The CDR3 spells CASSARAGSFGYTF. CDR3 bases: TGTGCCAGCAGCGCCCGGGCAGGGAGCTTTGGCTACACCTTC. The whole variable domain, remainder taken from reference TRBV7-2 and TRBJ1-2, is GAGVSQSPSNKVTEKGKDVELRCDPISGHTALYWYRQSLGQGLEFLIYFQGNSAPDKSGLPSDRFSAERTGGSVSTLTIQRTQQEDSAVYLCASSARAGSFGYTFGSGTRLTVV.

The chain joins TRBV2 to TRBJ1-2, with 11 nucleotides matching TRBD1. CDR3 length: 13 residues. With V trimmed by 6 bases and J by 7 bases, 4 bases remained unmatched. Germline V lookup: CDR1 SNHLY, CDR2 FYNNEI. CDR3 protein: CASRGQGGSGYTF. As DNA, the CDR3 is TGTGCCAGCAGGGGACAGGGGGGTTCTGGCTACACCTTC. Full variable domain (remainder filled in from reference TRBV2 and TRBJ1-2): EPEVTQTPSHQVTQMGQEVILRCVPISNHLYFYWYRQILGQKVEFLVSFYNNEISEKSEIFDDQFSVERPDGSNFTLKIRSTKLEDSAMYFCASRGQGGSGYTFGSGTRLTVV.

This clone was recorded once. The V and J genes are TRBV5-1 and TRBJ2-1; 7 nucleotides line up with TRBD2. This CDR3 is built from 16 residues. V lost 1 base, J lost 4 bases, and 8 bases stayed unmatched. Germline CDR1 is SGHRS and CDR2 is YFSETQ. The CDR3 spells CASSLRSSGLYNEQFF. The CDR3 nucleotides read TGCGCCAGCAGCTTGAGATCTAGCGGTCTTTACAATGAGCAGTTCTTC.

V and J are TRBV6-1 and TRBJ1-5; 7 positions agree with TRBD1. After removal of 1 base from V and 3 bases from J, the junction contained 3 bases not matched to a gene. The CDR3 is 15 amino acids. Germline V CDR1 and CDR2: MNHNS, SASEGT. The CDR3 reads CASSEGDSYNQPQHF. The CDR3 DNA sequence: TGTGCCAGCAGTGAAGGGGACAGTTACAATCAGCCCCAGCATTTT.

The chain employs TRBV7-2 and TRBJ2-7; 10 nucleotides agree with TRBD1. Germline CDR1 is SGHTA and CDR2 is FQGNSA. The length of the CDR3 is 17 residues. Germline trimming cut 1 base from V and 4 bases from J; bases unmatched to any gene: 10. This chain's CDR3 is CASSLVGQGSSLYEQYF. CDR3 bases: TGTGCCAGCAGCTTAGTGGGACAGGGGAGTTCCCTATACGAGCAGTACTTC.

V gene TRBV6-4 combines with J gene TRBJ1-2; 11 bases fit TRBD1. With 1 base clipped from V and 4 bases from J, the junction kept 14 bases outside the gene matches. CDR1 is MRHNA, CDR2 SNTAGT, per germline. This CDR3 is 19 amino acids long. DNA of the CDR3: TGTGCCAGCAGTGACTTAGGACAGGGGGCGCGTGAGGTTCGCTATGGCTACACCTTC. Translated, it gives CASSDLGQGAREVRYGYTF.

CDR3 in DNA: TGCGCCAGCAGTCCCTCTTGGAACTATGGCTACACCTTC. It specifies CASSPSWNYGYTF. The chain employs TRBV4-1 and TRBJ1-2; D uncertain. Germline lookup yields CDR1 MGHRA and CDR2 YSYEKL. V gave up 6 bases and J gave up 2 bases, with 10 bases separating them. The CDR3 consists of 13 residues.

A note on this clone: The junction does not match germline at one end; this may be a read error. The J gene is TRBJ2-3, the V gene TRBV5-8, with D perhaps matching TRBD2 (7 bases). CDR3 length equals 16 residues. Germline values: CDR1 SGHTS, CDR2 YDEGEE. The CDR3 spells CASSLEGGARTDTQYF. CDR3 nucleotides: TGTGCCAGCAGTTTGGAGGGGGGGGCGAGAACAGATACGCAGTATTTT.

V is TRBV5-4 and J is TRBJ2-1, with 9 bases fitting TRBD2. This CDR3 region has 15 residues. After removal of 3 bases from V and 9 bases from J, the junction contained 10 bases not matched to a gene. Germline-derived CDR1 and CDR2 are SGHNT and YYREEE (reference sequence). The CDR3: CASSYSSLAGTEQFF. CDR3 DNA sequence: TGTGCCAGCAGCTACTCCTCTCTAGCGGGAACTGAGCAGTTCTTC.

As regards this clone: The junction shows a germline mismatch at one end, possibly a read error. The gene calls are TRBV5-6 and TRBJ1-1, with D perhaps matching TRBD1 (5 bases). CDR1 is SGHDT, CDR2 YYEEEE, per germline. CDR3 length equals 14 residues. CDR3 protein: CASRLARAYTEAFF. The CDR3 DNA reads as TGTGCCAGCAGGTTGGCCAGGGCGTACACTGAAGCTTTCTTT.

This chain uses TRBV5-1 with TRBJ2-3; no definite D call. Between the trimmed V and J ends, which lost 2 bases and 4 bases, there was a span of 8 bases. This CDR3 spans 13 amino acids. CDR1 and CDR2 from the germline V gene are SGHRS and YFSETQ. Here the CDR3 DNA reads TGCGCCAGCAGCTTTAATACCGCAGATACGCAGTATTTT. Amino acids: CASSFNTADTQYF.

This clone was seen just once. The V and J genes are TRBV10-2 and TRBJ2-3; D is undetermined. CDR1 is WSHSY, CDR2 SAAADI, per germline. The CDR3 has 17 amino acids. The V gene lost 4 bases and the J gene lost 0 bases, with 17 bases spanning the gap. The CDR3 bases are TGCGCCAGCAGTGGAGTTGGTCAGACTCCTAGCACAGATACGCAGTATTTT. Translation gives CASSGVGQTPSTDTQYF.

This chain joins TRBV9 and TRBJ2-6; tentatively, D is TRBD2 (6 bases). The V gene lost 3 bases and the J gene lost 0 bases, with 16 bases spanning the gap. Germline assignment: CDR1 SGDLS and CDR2 YYNGEE. The CDR3 runs to 18 residues. This CDR3 is CASSAWDGLNSGANVLTF. CDR3 nucleotide sequence: TGTGCCAGCAGCGCCTGGGACGGACTAAACTCTGGGGCCAACGTCCTGACTTTC.

The V gene is TRBV7-3, the J gene TRBJ2-5; unclear D gene. Germline values: CDR1 SGHTA, CDR2 FQGTGA. V was pared by 7 bases and J by 6 bases, with 3 bases between. There are 9 residues in the CDR3. CDR3 loop: CASIQTQYF. The CDR3 region has the DNA TGTGCCAGCATCCAGACCCAGTACTTC. The variable domain in full, completed from reference TRBV7-3 and TRBJ2-5, reads GAGVSQTPSNKVTEKGKYVELRCDPISGHTALYWYRQSLGQGPEFLIYFQGTGAADDSGLPNDRFFAVRPEGSVSTLKIQRTERGDSAVYLCASIQTQYFGPGTRLLVL.

This clone rates as medium-sized. Other DNA sequences from this sample encode an identical CDR3 as well. CDR3 in DNA: TGTGCCAGCAGTCCCCCGCGAGGTCCCCAGCATTTT. Translating it yields CASSPPRGPQHF. The V gene is TRBV28, the J gene TRBJ1-5; D unclear. The CDR3 length is 12 residues. Trimming removed 5 bases from V and 10 bases from J, with 12 bases in between. Per the germline V gene, CDR1 is MDHEN and CDR2 is SYDVKM.

V gene TRBV5-5 combines with J gene TRBJ2-7, with D perhaps TRBD1 (6 bases). The CDR3 has 16 residues. V was clipped by 0 bases and J by 2 bases, with 15 bases between them. CDR1 SGHKS and CDR2 YYEKEE come from the germline V gene (reference sequence). The CDR3 here is CASSLVRQTGAYEQYF. In DNA, the CDR3 is TGTGCCAGCAGCTTGGTCCGGCAGACAGGCGCCTACGAGCAGTACTTC.

This clone qualifies as medium-sized. The gene calls are TRBV7-9 and TRBJ2-7; 9 bases agree with TRBD1. Germline V gives CDR1 SEHNR, CDR2 FQNEAQ (reference sequence). V lost 6 bases to trimming and J lost 6 bases; unmatched junction nucleotides: 6. This CDR3 has 13 residues. CDR3 residues: CASSSYRGLEQYF. DNA of the CDR3: TGTGCCAGCAGTTCGTACAGGGGGCTCGAGCAGTACTTC.

This clone was seen a single time. The V call is TRBV9, the J call TRBJ1-5; D is unresolved. This CDR3 is built from 15 residues. The V end lost 0 bases, the J end lost 3 bases, and 10 bases lay between the germline ends. CDR1 SGDLS and CDR2 YYNGEE come from the germline V gene. The CDR3 here is CASSVGPTPNQPQHF. In DNA, the CDR3 is TGTGCCAGCAGCGTAGGACCCACACCCAATCAGCCCCAGCATTTT. Filled out from reference TRBV9 and TRBJ1-5, the complete variable domain reads DSGVTQTPKHLITATGQRVTLRCSPRSGDLSVYWYQQSLDQGLQFLIQYYNGEERAKGNILERFSAQQFPDLHSELNLSSLELGDSALYFCASSVGPTPNQPQHFGDGTRLSIL.

The V gene is TRBV4-1, the J gene TRBJ1-2, with D perhaps matching TRBD1 (5 bases). The V and J ends lost 1 base and 4 bases respectively, with 13 bases between them. CDR1 is MGHRA and CDR2 is YSYEKL in the germline V gene. The CDR3 sequence is 15 residues long. CDR3 sequence: CASSQARGASYGYTF. In nucleotides, the CDR3 is TGCGCCAGCAGCCAAGCTCGCGGGGCCTCCTATGGCTACACCTTC.

On this clone: At the DNA level, this CDR3 is encoded by other sequences in the same sample as well. The chain has TRBV5-1 and TRBJ2-1; TRBD2 matches at 10 bases. Germline lookup yields CDR1 SGHRS and CDR2 YFSETQ. The CDR3 totals 15 residues. Unmatched junction bases numbered 4, after V lost 0 bases and J lost 7 bases. This CDR3 is CASSLAPSGSNEQFF. The CDR3 DNA is TGCGCCAGCAGCTTGGCCCCTAGCGGGAGTAATGAGCAGTTCTTC.

The chain couples TRBV7-3 to TRBJ2-7; D possibly uses TRBD1 or TRBD2 (7 bases each). The CDR3 length is 13 residues. Trimming pared 5 bases from V and 4 bases from J, leaving 12 bases between. CDR1 is SGHTA, CDR2 FQGTGA, per germline. Written as DNA, the CDR3 is TGTGCCAGCAGCCCCCAGGGGGGGTACGAGCAGTACTTC. Encoded protein: CASSPQGGYEQYF.

The chain combines TRBV5-1 with TRBJ1-2; 9 bases match TRBD1. The CDR3 runs 15 residues. CDR1 and CDR2 from the germline V gene are SGHRS and YFSETQ. V dropped 4 bases and J dropped 1; count of bases not matched to a gene: 5. The CDR3: CASSTPGQGNYGYTF. The DNA of the CDR3 is TGCGCCAGCAGCACTCCGGGACAGGGTAACTATGGCTACACCTTC.